This is a list of T cell receptor beta chains from one sample in a study of blood T cell repertoires in COVID-19. Produced via immunoSEQ multiplex PCR; TCRdb's table is partial and in-frame only. The data show 250,000 to 300,000 clones, almost 90% seen once. The sequenced sample was peripheral blood. The receptors originated from a young woman with COVID-19, enrolled during active disease. Both conserved end residues are part of each CDR3. D genes are given only for firm matches. A clone size is listed for some rows: how often the clone was seen (once, few, many), or a class if it is expanded.

TRBV28,few,-,TRBJ2-1,CASSLAGTIRREQFF,TGTGCCAGCAGTTTAGCGGGAACTATTAGACGGGAGCAGTTCTTC
TRBV10-1,-,TRBD2,TRBJ2-7,CASSAGLGREQYF,TGCGCCAGCAGTGCGGGACTAGGCCGGGAGCAGTACTTC
TRBV12-3/TRBV12-4,-,TRBD1,TRBJ1-2,CASSEGQGNGYTF,TGTGCCAGCAGCGAGGGACAGGGTAATGGCTACACCTTC
TRBV28,-,TRBD2,TRBJ2-7,CASSLATSGPSYEQYF,TGTGCCAGCAGTCTAGCGACTAGCGGGCCCTCCTACGAGCAGTACTTC
TRBV2,-,-,TRBJ1-1,CASSEVRVNTEAFF,TGTGCCAGCAGTGAGGTGCGGGTGAACACTGAAGCTTTCTTT
TRBV10-3,-,TRBD1,TRBJ2-1,CAIEGAGNEQFF,TGTGCCATCGAGGGGGCTGGGAATGAGCAGTTCTTC
TRBV28,few,-,TRBJ1-3,CASSFQGRGNTIYF,TGTGCCAGCAGTTTTCAGGGAAGGGGAAACACCATATATTTT
TRBV28,-,-,TRBJ1-3,CASSPGHSSGNTIYF,TGTGCCAGCAGTCCCGGACATAGCTCTGGAAACACCATATATTTT
TRBV10-3,few,-,TRBJ2-7,CAISEERDPYEQYF,TGTGCCATCAGTGAGGAGAGGGATCCCTACGAGCAGTACTTC
TRBV3-1/TRBV3-2,-,-,TRBJ1-2,CASSQTGAFNYGYTF,TGTGCCAGCAGCCAAACAGGTGCCTTTAACTATGGCTACACCTTC
TRBV6-6,-,-,TRBJ2-7,CAKLKDNRYEQYF,TGTGCCAAGTTAAAGGACAACCGCTACGAGCAGTACTTC